The 28 T cell receptor beta chains presented below share a single source sample, sequenced in a study of blood T cell repertoires in COVID-19. The data were produced by immunoSEQ multiplex PCR, yet TCRdb's version contains in-frame clones alone and is incomplete. The data show some 240,000 clones, 75% to 85% seen once. Sequencing was performed on peripheral blood. All receptors come from a woman aged 60-70 years with active or convalescent COVID-19.

V usage is TRBV6-5 and J usage is TRBJ1-2; the D gene is possibly TRBD1 (5 bases). The V end was cut by 0 bases, the J end by 4 bases, with 12 bases between. Germline CDR1 reads MNHEY; CDR2 reads SVGAGI. This CDR3 spans 15 amino acids. The chain's CDR3 is CASSYSPGFSYGYTF. The CDR3 DNA reads TGTGCCAGCAGTTACTCTCCAGGGTTCAGCTATGGCTACACCTTC.

J is TRBJ2-2 and V is TRBV7-2; 9 bases map to TRBD2. J was trimmed by 0 bases and V by 0 bases; bases with no gene match: 2. The CDR3 contains 17 residues. Per germline, CDR1 SGHTA and CDR2 FQGNSA. The CDR3 here is CASSLARGGPNTGELFF. The CDR3 DNA reads TGTGCCAGCAGCTTAGCGCGGGGGGGCCCGAACACCGGGGAGCTGTTTTTT.

The chain couples TRBV5-1 to TRBJ1-1; 7 positions agree with TRBD1. The CDR3 has 14 residues. Unmatched junction bases numbered 6, after V lost 7 bases and J lost 0 bases. Germline lookup yields CDR1 SGHRS and CDR2 YFSETQ. The DNA for the CDR3 is TGCGCCAGCCGGACCGGGACAGTGAACACTGAAGCTTTCTTT. Amino acids: CASRTGTVNTEAFF.

The chain has TRBV6-5 and TRBJ1-2; D is unclear. The CDR3 spans 15 residues. Trimming left V 7 bases short and J 3 bases short, with 18 bases between. Per the germline V gene, CDR1 is MNHEY and CDR2 is SVGAGI. CDR3 nucleotides: TGTGCCAGCACCGGAAACACCGGGTTGCACTATGGCTACACCTTC. Protein product: CASTGNTGLHYGYTF.

This chain uses TRBV27 with TRBJ1-6; 8 bases are a match to TRBD1. This CDR3 region has 14 residues. Germline V gene data show CDR1 as MNHEY and CDR2 as SMNVEV (reference sequence). Trimming at V came to 8 bases and at J to 9 bases, leaving 9 bases not matched to a gene. In DNA form, the CDR3 reads TGTGCCAGCGGTGAAGGACAGGGCTCTTCACCCCTCCACTTT. Translation: CASGEGQGSSPLHF.

The rearrangement joins TRBV7-9 to TRBJ1-5, with D maybe TRBD1 (6 bases). Germline CDR1 and CDR2: SEHNR and FQNEAQ (reference sequence). With 6 bases removed from V and 5 bases from J, the gap between germline ends came to 11 bases. The CDR3 is 13 amino acids. CDR3: CASSEGVDQPQHF. The CDR3 bases are TGTGCCAGCAGTGAGGGGGTTGATCAGCCCCAGCATTTT.

This clone has just a few counts. The V and J genes are TRBV4-1 and TRBJ1-1, with 7 bases aligning to TRBD1. The CDR3 is 15 residues long. Looked up from germline, CDR1 is MGHRA and CDR2 is YSYEKL. V lost 3 bases and J lost 6; bases outside the gene matches: 10. This CDR3 reads CASSHPARGMAEAFF. Here the CDR3 DNA reads TGCGCCAGCAGCCACCCCGCCAGGGGGATGGCTGAAGCTTTCTTT.

CDR3 region: CASSLTVRVTETQYF. CDR3 nucleotide sequence: TGCGCCAGCAGCTTGACGGTCAGGGTAACGGAGACCCAGTACTTC. V and J are TRBV5-1 and TRBJ2-5; tentative D call: TRBD1 (5 bases). The CDR3 length is 15 residues. V was cut by 1 base and J by 5 bases, with 15 bases left in between. CDR1 and CDR2 from the germline V gene are SGHRS and YFSETQ.

This clone was detected only once. The V call is TRBV4-2, the J call TRBJ1-4, with no clear D. Trimming took 2 bases from V and 8 from J, leaving 18 bases between them. The CDR3 runs 16 residues. Per germline, CDR1 LGHNA and CDR2 YNFKEQ. DNA for the CDR3: TGTGCCAGCAGCCAAAGACTGGCCCCTATGGCGGAAAAACTGTTTTTT. It specifies CASSQRLAPMAEKLFF.

The rearrangement links TRBV7-2 to TRBJ1-2, with 9 bases identical to TRBD1. J gave up 6 bases and V 2 bases, and 10 bases lay outside the gene matches. Looked up from germline, CDR1 is SGHTA and CDR2 is FQGNSA. This CDR3 spans 16 amino acids. CDR3 sequence: CASSLTVPGQGNGYTF. DNA for the CDR3: TGTGCCAGCAGCTTAACCGTGCCGGGACAGGGAAATGGCTACACCTTC.

The chain employs TRBV4-1 and TRBJ2-3; 11 bases agree with TRBD2. This CDR3 contains 18 residues. Per the germline V gene, CDR1 is MGHRA and CDR2 is YSYEKL. Losses at the gene ends were 4 bases for V and 6 bases for J; bases not matched to a gene: 15. Written as DNA, the CDR3 is TGCGCCAGCAGCCGGGGTAGCGGGGGGGCCGCAACAGAGGATACGCAGTATTTT. Residues: CASSRGSGGAATEDTQYF.

On this clone: This CDR3 is also generated by other DNA sequences in the sample. This rearrangement joins TRBV18 to TRBJ1-1; D uncertain. CDR3 length equals 13 residues. V was clipped by 2 bases and J by 0 bases, with 4 bases between them. CDR1 is KGHSH and CDR2 is LQKENI in the germline V gene. This CDR3 reads CASSPTVNTEAFF. The CDR3, as DNA: TGTGCCAGCTCACCAACGGTGAACACTGAAGCTTTCTTT.

The chain carries TRBV5-1 and TRBJ2-5; 12 positions match TRBD2. The germline CDR1 and CDR2 sequences are SGHRS and YFSETQ. The J segment lost 5 bases and the V segment lost 4 bases, leaving 9 bases of the junction unmatched. CDR3 length: 16 amino acids. DNA of the CDR3: TGCGCCAGCAGCCCCCCTAGCGGGGGGGCCCTGGAGACCCAGTACTTC. Protein: CASSPPSGGALETQYF.

This chain connects TRBV7-3 to TRBJ1-2, with 8 bases identical to TRBD1. From germline, CDR1 is SGHTA and CDR2 FQGTGA. V was clipped by 1 base and J by 4 bases; unmatched bases: 20. This CDR3 spans 20 amino acids. CDR3 bases: TGTGCCAGCAGCTTAAGGTCCTCCGGGACAGGACCAAGAACAATCTATGGCTACACCTTC. Encoded protein: CASSLRSSGTGPRTIYGYTF. Variable domain in full (rest from reference TRBV7-3 and TRBJ1-2): GAGVSQTPSNKVTEKGKYVELRCDPISGHTALYWYRQSLGQGPEFLIYFQGTGAADDSGLPNDRFFAVRPEGSVSTLKIQRTERGDSAVYLCASSLRSSGTGPRTIYGYTFGSGTRLTVV.

This chain links TRBV9 with TRBJ1-4, with D unclear. There are 16 residues in the CDR3. Between the trimmed V and J ends, which lost 4 bases and 0 bases, there was a span of 13 bases. Germline CDR1 SGDLS, CDR2 YYNGEE. The CDR3: CASSPWTGSTNEKLFF. The CDR3 region has the DNA TGTGCCAGCAGCCCTTGGACGGGGTCAACTAATGAAAAACTGTTTTTT.

The gene calls are TRBV27 and TRBJ1-6, with D possibly being TRBD1 (5 bases). The CDR3 is 15 residues long. Per germline, CDR1 MNHEY and CDR2 SMNVEV (reference sequence). V shed 3 bases and J shed 7 bases, with 13 bases lying between them. The CDR3 DNA sequence: TGTGCCAGCAGTTTGGGAGGGGCCCCCAATTCACCCCTCCACTTT. Protein sequence: CASSLGGAPNSPLHF.

J is TRBJ1-4 and V is TRBV5-1, with D tentatively TRBD1 (6 bases). Deletions cut 4 bases from V and 5 bases from J, with 15 bases between. In germline, CDR1 is SGHRS, CDR2 YFSETQ. This CDR3 region has 15 residues. CDR3 nucleotides: TGCGCCAGCAGCGCTGGACAGTGGGAAAATGAAAAACTGTTTTTT. It is translated as CASSAGQWENEKLFF.

The chain recombines TRBV7-9 with TRBJ1-6; D remains ambiguous. The CDR3 has 14 residues. Germline CDR1 and CDR2: SEHNR and FQNEAQ (reference sequence). Trimming took 5 bases from V and 7 from J, leaving 12 bases between them. CDR3 coding DNA: TGTGCCAGCAGCCAAGAGACACAAAATTCACCCCTCCACTTT. Protein sequence: CASSQETQNSPLHF.

This chain joins TRBV2 and TRBJ1-4; 9 bases fit TRBD1. Germline trimming cut 5 bases from V and 4 bases from J; bases unmatched to any gene: 5. Germline CDR1 is SNHLY and CDR2 is FYNNEI. CDR3 length equals 15 residues. The CDR3 DNA follows: TGTGCCAGCAGTCCAGACAGGGGGGGTAATGAAAAACTGTTTTTT. Its protein is CASSPDRGGNEKLFF.

The V gene is TRBV7-2, the J gene TRBJ2-3, with TRBD2 identical over 8 bases. V dropped 4 bases and J dropped 4; count of bases not matched to a gene: 10. The CDR3 contains 16 residues. Germline CDR1 SGHTA, CDR2 FQGNSA. As DNA, the CDR3 is TGTGCCAGCAGCTCCACAGCGGGGGCCGCCCCAGATACGCAGTATTTT. Protein: CASSSTAGAAPDTQYF.

The chain is built from TRBV7-2 and TRBJ2-7, with 8 bases fitting TRBD2. This CDR3 has 15 residues. V gave up 0 bases and J gave up 2 bases; unmatched junction bases: 3. Germline V gives CDR1 SGHTA, CDR2 FQGNSA. The CDR3 nucleotides read TGTGCCAGCAGCTTAGCTAGCGGGGTAACCTACGAGCAGTACTTC. Amino acid sequence: CASSLASGVTYEQYF.

The V call is TRBV30, the J call TRBJ2-4; 9 nucleotides align to TRBD1. Germline CDR1 GTSNPN, CDR2 SVGIG (reference sequence). The CDR3 covers 14 residues. After removal of 2 bases from V and 8 bases from J, the junction contained 7 bases not matched to a gene. The CDR3 DNA reads as TGTGCCTGGAGTCCCGGGACAGGGACGGACATTCAGTACTTC. Translation gives CAWSPGTGTDIQYF.

V and J are TRBV24-1 and TRBJ2-3; TRBD2 aligns across 11 bases. CDR3 length: 16 amino acids. The V gene end was trimmed by 3 bases and the J gene end by 5 bases; junction bases not matched to a gene: 6. The germline CDR1 and CDR2 sequences are KGHDR and SFDVKD. The CDR3 reads CATSDPSGGSGDTQYF. CDR3 bases: TGTGCCACCAGTGATCCTAGCGGGGGGAGTGGAGATACGCAGTATTTT.

This chain links TRBV4-2 with TRBJ2-5; 13 nucleotides match TRBD2. In germline, CDR1 is LGHNA, CDR2 YNFKEQ. The CDR3 runs 17 residues. With 1 base clipped from V and 3 bases from J, the junction kept 5 bases outside the gene matches. CDR3 residues: CASSQVGGLAGEETQYF. The CDR3 nucleotides read TGTGCCAGCAGCCAAGTCGGAGGACTAGCGGGGGAAGAGACCCAGTACTTC.

This chain connects TRBV27 to TRBJ2-5; D is undetermined. CDR1 is MNHEY, CDR2 SMNVEV, per germline (reference sequence). V shed 5 bases and J shed 4 bases, with 8 bases lying between them. The CDR3 consists of 12 residues. CDR3 in amino acids: CASSIPGETQYF. The CDR3 nucleotides read TGTGCCAGCAGTATCCCAGGAGAGACCCAGTACTTC.

The chain employs TRBV5-4 and TRBJ2-5, with 9 bases aligning to TRBD1. V lost 4 bases to trimming and J lost 5 bases; unmatched junction nucleotides: 6. The germline gives CDR1 SGHNT, CDR2 YYREEE (reference sequence). The length of the CDR3 is 14 residues. DNA of the CDR3: TGTGCCAGCAGCCGCCGACAGGGGGGCGAGACCCAGTACTTC. Its protein product is CASSRRQGGETQYF.

V gene TRBV3-1 (or the pseudogene TRBV3-2) combines with J gene TRBJ1-2; D is possibly TRBD1 (6 bases). This CDR3 spans 14 amino acids. The V gene lost 0 bases and the J gene lost 7 bases, with 12 bases spanning the gap. Germline V gene data show CDR1 as LGHDT and CDR2 as YNNKEL (reference sequence). The CDR3 loop reads CASSQEKGVGGYTF. As DNA, the CDR3 is TGTGCCAGCAGCCAAGAAAAGGGGGTTGGTGGCTACACCTTC.

The V and J genes are TRBV19 and TRBJ2-3; TRBD2 agrees at 9 bases. CDR1 is LNHDA, CDR2 SQIVND, per germline (reference sequence). CDR3 length equals 16 residues. V trimming: 7 bases; J trimming: 0 bases; junction bases outside the gene matches: 8. CDR3 residues: CASNNGGLASTDTQYF. In DNA, the CDR3 is TGTGCCAGTAACAACGGGGGACTAGCCAGCACAGATACGCAGTATTTT.